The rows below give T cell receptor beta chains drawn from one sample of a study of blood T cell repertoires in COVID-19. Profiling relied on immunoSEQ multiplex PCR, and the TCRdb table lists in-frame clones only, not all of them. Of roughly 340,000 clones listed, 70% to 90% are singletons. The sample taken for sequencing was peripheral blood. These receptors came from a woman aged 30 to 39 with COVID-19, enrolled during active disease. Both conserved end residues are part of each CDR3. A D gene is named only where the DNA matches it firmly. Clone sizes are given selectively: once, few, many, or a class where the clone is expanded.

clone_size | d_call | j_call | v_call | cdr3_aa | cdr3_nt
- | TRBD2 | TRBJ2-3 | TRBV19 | CASRISGGAGRDTQYF | TGTGCCAGTAGGATTAGCGGGGGGGCAGGTAGGGATACGCAGTATTTT
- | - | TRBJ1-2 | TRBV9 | CASSVGQANDYGYTF | TGTGCCAGCAGCGTAGGACAGGCAAACGACTATGGCTACACCTTC
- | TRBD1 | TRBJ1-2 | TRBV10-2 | CASSPDRVAYGYTF | TGCGCCAGCAGCCCCGACAGGGTAGCTTACGGCTACACCTTC
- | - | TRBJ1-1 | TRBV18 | CASSPETVMNTEAFF | TGTGCCAGCTCACCGGAGACTGTCATGAACACTGAAGCTTTCTTT
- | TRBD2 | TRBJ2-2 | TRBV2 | CASRNSLAETGELFF | TGTGCCAGCAGAAACTCACTAGCGGAGACCGGGGAGCTGTTTTTT
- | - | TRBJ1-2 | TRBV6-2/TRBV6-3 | CASSPSRSGGYTF | TGTGCCAGCAGTCCATCAAGGTCCGGGGGCTACACCTTC
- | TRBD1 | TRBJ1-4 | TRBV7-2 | CASSLSGTGTNEKLFF | TGTGCCAGCAGCTTATCCGGGACAGGGACTAATGAAAAACTGTTTTTT
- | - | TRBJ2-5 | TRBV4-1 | CASSQEGGLPPGETQYF | TGCGCCAGCAGCCAAGAAGGGGGACTACCCCCCGGAGAGACCCAGTACTTC
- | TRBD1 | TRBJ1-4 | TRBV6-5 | CASSPQWDRNEKLFF | TGTGCCAGCAGTCCCCAGTGGGACAGAAATGAAAAACTGTTTTTT
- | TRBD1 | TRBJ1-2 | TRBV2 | CASSTGQGLRVVLLNYGYTF | TGTGCCAGCAGTACGGGACAGGGGCTGAGGGTCGTGCTCTTGAACTATGGCTACACCTTC
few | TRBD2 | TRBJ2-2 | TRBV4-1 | CASSRGGSGSSGELFF | TGCGCCAGCAGCCGCGGTGGTAGCGGGAGTTCCGGGGAGCTGTTTTTT
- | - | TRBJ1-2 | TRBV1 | CTSSQYRGKGPYGYTF | TGCACCAGCAGCCAGTACAGGGGGAAAGGCCCCTATGGCTACACCTTC
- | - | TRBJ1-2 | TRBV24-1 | CATSDIDRGVYTF | TGTGCCACCAGTGATATTGATCGGGGGGTCTACACCTTC
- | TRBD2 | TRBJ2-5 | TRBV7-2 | CASSLHLAGGPRETQYF | TGTGCCAGCAGCTTACATTTAGCGGGAGGGCCTAGAGAGACCCAGTACTTC
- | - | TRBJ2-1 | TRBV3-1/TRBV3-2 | CASSQYPGSSYNEQFF | TGTGCCAGCAGCCAATATCCAGGGTCCTCCTACAATGAGCAGTTCTTC
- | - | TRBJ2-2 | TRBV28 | CATSDKNTGELFF | TGTGCCACCTCGGACAAAAACACCGGGGAGCTGTTTTTT
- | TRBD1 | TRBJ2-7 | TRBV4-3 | CASSQEGTGSEQYF | TGCGCCAGCAGCCAAGAAGGGACAGGTTCCGAGCAGTACTTC
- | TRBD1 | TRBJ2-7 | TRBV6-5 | CASSYPTGQTYEQYF | TGTGCCAGCAGTTACCCAACGGGACAGACCTACGAGCAGTACTTC
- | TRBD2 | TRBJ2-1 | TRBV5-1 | CASSLVPGLAGGGNEQFF | TGCGCCAGCAGCTTGGTCCCGGGACTAGCGGGGGGAGGCAATGAGCAGTTCTTC
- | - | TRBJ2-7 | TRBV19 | CASSPGGFSSYEQYF | TGTGCCAGTAGTCCGGGGGGCTTCAGCTCCTACGAGCAGTACTTC
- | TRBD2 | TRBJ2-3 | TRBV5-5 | CASSHGTSGDTDTQYF | TGTGCCAGCAGCCACGGGACTAGCGGGGACACAGATACGCAGTATTTT
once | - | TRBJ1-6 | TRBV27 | CASSSPRGVGSPLHF | TGTGCCAGCAGTTCCCCCAGGGGCGTGGGGTCACCCCTCCACTTT
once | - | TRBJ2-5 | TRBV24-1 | CATSDAKLQETQYF | TGTGCCACCAGTGATGCGAAGCTCCAAGAGACCCAGTACTTC
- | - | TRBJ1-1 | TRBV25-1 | CASSEYRAGQVNTEAFF | TGTGCCAGCAGTGAATATAGGGCAGGGCAAGTGAACACTGAAGCTTTCTTT
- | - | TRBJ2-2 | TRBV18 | CASSPPRSGYENTGELFF | TGTGCCAGCTCACCACCGAGATCAGGGTACGAAAACACCGGGGAGCTGTTTTTT
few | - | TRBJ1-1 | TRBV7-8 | CASSFSGDVWTEAFF | TGTGCCAGCAGTTTTTCAGGTGACGTCTGGACTGAAGCTTTCTTT
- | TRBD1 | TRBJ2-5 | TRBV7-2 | CASSATGTGPRRETQYF | TGTGCCAGCAGCGCCACAGGGACAGGCCCCCGGAGAGAGACCCAGTACTTC
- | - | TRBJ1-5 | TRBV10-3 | CAARVASNQPQHF | TGTGCCGCACGGGTAGCTAGCAATCAGCCCCAGCATTTT
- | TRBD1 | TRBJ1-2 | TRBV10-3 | CAISGAPGGGGYTF | TGTGCCATCAGTGGAGCCCCAGGGGGCGGAGGCTACACCTTC
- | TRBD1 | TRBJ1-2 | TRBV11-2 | CASSLVAGGGYTF | TGTGCCAGCAGCTTAGTTGCAGGGGGCGGCTACACCTTC
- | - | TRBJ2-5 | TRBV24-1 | CATSSPGWQETQYF | TGTGCCACCAGTTCTCCGGGATGGCAAGAGACCCAGTACTTC
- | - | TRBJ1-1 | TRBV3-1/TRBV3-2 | CASSQSVNTEAFF | TGTGCCAGCAGCCAATCGGTGAACACTGAAGCTTTCTTT
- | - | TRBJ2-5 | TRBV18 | CASSPPGQEGETQYF | TGTGCCAGCTCACCACCGGGGCAGGAGGGAGAGACCCAGTACTTC
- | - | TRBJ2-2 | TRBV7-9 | CASSLGGSTGELFF | TGTGCCAGCAGCTTAGGAGGTTCTACCGGGGAGCTGTTTTTT
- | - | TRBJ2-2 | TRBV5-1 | CASSFRDIDTGELFF | TGCGCCAGCAGCTTCAGGGATATCGACACCGGGGAGCTGTTTTTT
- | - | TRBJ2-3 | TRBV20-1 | CSAQRPDTQYF | TGCAGTGCACAGAGACCAGATACGCAGTATTTT
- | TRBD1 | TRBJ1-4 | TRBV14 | CASSQDDEDRGEQTNEKLFF | TGTGCCAGCAGCCAAGATGATGAGGACAGGGGCGAGCAAACTAATGAAAAACTGTTTTTT
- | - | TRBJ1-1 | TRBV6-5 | CASSWGQGTEAFF | TGTGCCAGCAGTTGGGGGCAGGGGACTGAAGCTTTCTTT
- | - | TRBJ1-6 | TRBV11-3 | CASSLDRVNSPLHF | TGTGCCAGCAGCTTAGACAGGGTTAATTCACCCCTCCACTTT
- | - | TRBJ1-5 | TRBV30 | CAWSGGSNQPQHF | TGTGCCTGGAGCGGGGGTAGCAATCAGCCCCAGCATTTT
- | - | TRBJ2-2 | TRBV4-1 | CATGGPQELFF | TGCGCCACCGGGGGGCCCCAAGAGCTGTTTTTT
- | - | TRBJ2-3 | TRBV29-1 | CSVEGEANTQYF | TGCAGCGTTGAGGGGGAGGCGAATACGCAGTATTTT
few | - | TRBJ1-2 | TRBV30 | CAWSVRQGLYGYTF | TGTGCCTGGAGTGTACGGCAGGGCCTCTATGGCTACACCTTC
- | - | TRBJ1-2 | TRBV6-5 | CASSYSRTPGSYTF | TGTGCCAGCAGTTACTCGAGAACACCAGGTAGCTACACCTTC
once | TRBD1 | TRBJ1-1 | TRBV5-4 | CASSGPDRAAEAFF | TGTGCCAGCAGCGGACCGGACAGGGCAGCTGAAGCTTTCTTT
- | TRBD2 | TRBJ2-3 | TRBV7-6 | CASTARTGSGAYPLLDTQYF | TGTGCCAGCACAGCCCGGACCGGTAGCGGGGCGTACCCCTTATTAGATACGCAGTATTTT
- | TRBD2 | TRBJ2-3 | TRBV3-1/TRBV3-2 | CASSQDRLSGGSTDTQYF | TGTGCCAGCAGCCAAGATCGGTTAAGCGGGGGAAGCACAGATACGCAGTATTTT
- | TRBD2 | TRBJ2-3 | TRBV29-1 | CSVIAGGILTDTQYF | TGCAGCGTTATAGCGGGAGGGATACTCACAGATACGCAGTATTTT
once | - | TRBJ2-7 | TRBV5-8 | CASSLVGRPGGYF | TGTGCCAGCAGCTTGGTGGGCAGGCCAGGTGGGTACTTC
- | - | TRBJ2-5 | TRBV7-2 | CASSPGRSGVGQETQYF | TGTGCCAGCAGCCCCGGCCGGTCGGGAGTAGGGCAAGAGACCCAGTACTTC
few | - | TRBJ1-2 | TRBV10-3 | CAISEEAGDSGGYTF | TGTGCCATCAGTGAGGAAGCAGGGGATTCGGGGGGCTACACCTTC